This T cell receptor (beta chain) was identified in a study of blood T cell repertoires in COVID-19. Study at large: The origin of the acute and convalescent COVID-19 samples was the United States, Italy and Spain. In each case, the material was cDNA or gDNA derived from T cells, B-cell-depleted T cells, or PBMCs.

Researchers sorted participants into cohorts using their self-reported clinical history. Original methodology: How many nucleated cells were present was estimated from reference gene primer amplification. Using immunoSEQ multiplex PCR, the repertoire was profiled, and TCRdb retains in-frame clones only, with some absent. The V and J calls and clone size were taken over from that table, and D and trimming were inferred from the DNA. Of roughly 250,000 clones in the sample, approximately 90% were seen once. Germline CDR1 is MNHEY and CDR2 is SVGAGI. The CDR3 is 14 amino acids. V gave up 2 bases and J gave up 5 bases; unmatched junction bases: 6.

The material sequenced was PBMCs or T cells enriched from blood (not recorded which). The chain has TRBV6-5 and TRBJ2-7; TRBD2 agrees at 7 bases. This TCR derives from a woman under 40 with acute COVID-19. CDR3 loop: CASSYARGGDEQYF. In DNA, the CDR3 is TGTGCCAGCAGTTACGCCCGGGGAGGGGACGAGCAGTACTTC.